This T cell receptor beta chain was identified during a study of shared clonotypes between healthy human individuals. The study drew all its donors from Caucasian adults living in Nashville, Tennessee. Negatively enriched CD4+ T cells were divided by CD45RA into naive and memory. The CDR3 extends over 15 amino acids. In germline, CDR1 is SGHRS, CDR2 YFSETQ. V shed 1 base and J shed 4 bases, with 14 bases lying between them. Comment on this clone: Its antigen is unknown.

Every immunoSEQ plate was one replicate of a subset's evenly spread DNA. The protocol was immunoSEQ multiplex PCR, while the TCRdb copy is restricted to in-frame clones and leaves out a portion. The repertoire holds approximately 2.1 million clones, with about 92% as singletons. Notes on the study in general: The study drew on few donors, limiting represented genetic and exposure-history diversity.

The rearrangement links TRBV5-1 to TRBJ2-5; maybe TRBD2 (7 bases). The sequenced sample was naive CD4+ T cells from PBMCs. The subset is: CD45RA+ positively selected. The clonotype originates from a man aged 18 to 30 in good health. Some clones in this sample may be carry-over from other donors' samples. The DNA of the CDR3 is TGCGCCAGCAGCTTGTCCGGGGGGCGTGTAGAGACCCAGTACTTC. Translating gives CASSLSGGRVETQYF.